Listed below are T cell receptor beta chains from one sample, sequenced in a study of T cell responses to AZD1222 COVID-19 vaccine. This table comes from immunoSEQ multiplex PCR, and its TCRdb copy is limited to in-frame clones, with some not included. The sample yields some 100,000 clones, roughly 89% seen once. The material was peripheral blood, obtained on day 0 of AZD1222 vaccination. These receptors all stem from an adult in good health. Each CDR3 is given with its conserved first and last residue. Each record gives: CDR3 protein, CDR3 DNA, clone size, J gene, D gene, V gene, CDR3 length. A D gene is named only where the DNA matches it firmly. Clone sizes are given selectively: once, few, many, or a class where the clone is expanded.

CASSIQGTKNIQYF	TGCGCCAGCAGCATACAGGGAACCAAAAACATTCAGTACTTC	once	TRBJ2-4	NA	TRBV5-1	14
CASSLVPTGRGQETQYF	TGTGCCAGCAGCTTAGTACCTACCGGTAGGGGCCAAGAGACCCAGTACTTC	NA	TRBJ2-5	NA	TRBV7-3	17
CASSKEKDTGELFF	TGTGCCAGCAGCAAAGAGAAGGACACCGGGGAGCTGTTTTTT	NA	TRBJ2-2	NA	TRBV6-4	14
CASSPSYNSPLHF	TGTGCCAGCTCACCATCCTATAATTCACCCCTCCACTTT	NA	TRBJ1-6	NA	TRBV18	13
CASSESSGNSYNEQFF	TGCGCCAGCAGTGAGTCTAGCGGTAACTCCTACAATGAGCAGTTCTTC	NA	TRBJ2-1	NA	TRBV10-2	16
CASSKRERDHTGELFF	TGTGCCAGCAGCAAACGTGAGCGGGACCACACCGGGGAGCTGTTTTTT	NA	TRBJ2-2	NA	TRBV21-1	16
CATSRDRFTGNTIYF	TGTGCCACCAGCAGAGATCGCTTTACCGGAAACACCATATATTTT	NA	TRBJ1-3	NA	TRBV15	15
CASSLEGAAFSPLHF	TGTGCCAGCAGCCTCGAGGGAGCCGCTTTTTCACCCCTCCACTTT	once	TRBJ1-6	NA	TRBV7-9	15
CASSFGLAGTYEQYF	TGTGCCAGCAGCTTCGGACTAGCGGGGACCTACGAGCAGTACTTC	NA	TRBJ2-7	TRBD2	TRBV7-6	15
CASSPYAGSTDTQYF	TGTGCCAGCTCACCATATGCAGGGAGCACAGATACGCAGTATTTT	NA	TRBJ2-3	NA	TRBV18	15
CAWTPGNYGYTF	TGTGCCTGGACTCCAGGCAACTATGGCTACACCTTC	NA	TRBJ1-2	NA	TRBV30	12
CASSVSGVGNNEQFF	TGTGCCAGCAGCGTTAGCGGGGTCGGGAACAATGAGCAGTTCTTC	NA	TRBJ2-1	TRBD2	TRBV9	15
CSTGGVNNEQFF	TGCAGTACTGGTGGGGTAAACAATGAGCAGTTCTTC	NA	TRBJ2-1	NA	TRBV20-1	12
CASSLVGYEQYF	TGTGCCAGCAGCTTAGTTGGTTACGAGCAGTACTTC	once	TRBJ2-7	NA	TRBV7-2	12
CASSLVLAGDTDTQYF	TGTGCCAGCAGCTTAGTCCTAGCGGGAGACACAGATACGCAGTATTTT	NA	TRBJ2-3	TRBD2	TRBV7-9	16
CSVAAPLSYEQYF	TGCAGCGTAGCAGCTCCCCTCTCCTACGAGCAGTACTTC	NA	TRBJ2-7	NA	TRBV29-1	13
CASSPGTSWNEQFF	TGTGCCAGCAGCCCTGGGACTAGTTGGAATGAGCAGTTCTTC	NA	TRBJ2-1	TRBD2	TRBV7-4	14
CASSMVQQETQYF	TGTGCCAGTAGTATGGTCCAGCAAGAGACCCAGTACTTC	NA	TRBJ2-5	NA	TRBV19	13
CASSPSLSGTYEQYF	TGTGCCAGCAGTCCATCGTTATCGGGAACCTACGAGCAGTACTTC	NA	TRBJ2-7	NA	TRBV6-5	15
CASSAGEWGRGYTF	TGTGCCAGCAGCGCTGGGGAGTGGGGGCGAGGCTACACCTTC	NA	TRBJ1-2	NA	TRBV9	14
CASCITYNSPLHF	TGTGCCAGCTGTATAACCTATAATTCACCCCTCCACTTT	NA	TRBJ1-6	NA	TRBV6-5	13
CASSRTGGQPPQHF	TGTGCCAGCAGCCGAACAGGGGGCCAACCGCCCCAGCATTTT	once	TRBJ1-5	TRBD1	TRBV28	14
CASSLYRGREETQYF	TGTGCCAGCAGTTTATACAGGGGGCGGGAAGAGACCCAGTACTTC	NA	TRBJ2-5	TRBD1	TRBV6-2/TRBV6-3	15
CASSQRDGKSYEQYF	TGTGCCAGCAGCCAACGGGACGGAAAGTCCTACGAGCAGTACTTC	NA	TRBJ2-7	NA	TRBV6-1	15
CASSFGSNQPQHF	TGTGCCAGCAGTTTTGGTAGCAATCAGCCCCAGCATTTT	few	TRBJ1-5	NA	TRBV28	13
CATNGDTDTQYF	TGTGCCACTAACGGAGACACAGATACGCAGTATTTT	NA	TRBJ2-3	NA	TRBV19	12
CASSSAGGTGELFF	TGCGCCAGCAGCTCCGCGGGAGGGACCGGGGAGCTGTTTTTT	NA	TRBJ2-2	TRBD2	TRBV5-1	14
CASREDRSYEQYF	TGTGCCAGCAGGGAGGACAGGTCTTACGAGCAGTACTTC	NA	TRBJ2-7	TRBD1	TRBV12-3/TRBV12-4	13
CASSQRATRNTEAFF	TGTGCCAGCAGCCAAAGGGCAACCCGGAACACTGAAGCTTTCTTT	NA	TRBJ1-1	NA	TRBV5-6	15
CASRRDRGPQPQHF	TGTGCCAGCAGACGGGACAGGGGTCCCCAGCCCCAGCATTTT	NA	TRBJ1-5	TRBD1	TRBV2	14
CASDGGGGEAFF	TGTGCCAGCGATGGGGGGGGTGGTGAAGCTTTCTTT	once	TRBJ1-1	NA	TRBV2	12
CASSFWGEDTQYF	TGTGCCAGCAGCTTTTGGGGCGAAGATACGCAGTATTTT	NA	TRBJ2-3	NA	TRBV11-2	13
CASILDRTSGNTIYF	TGTGCCAGCATTCTAGACAGGACCTCTGGAAACACCATATATTTT	NA	TRBJ1-3	NA	TRBV28	15
CASSTDRNSPLHF	TGTGCCAGCAGTACGGACAGAAATTCACCCCTCCACTTT	NA	TRBJ1-6	NA	TRBV6-6	13
CASSVRTEAFF	TGTGCCAGTAGTGTCCGTACTGAAGCTTTCTTT	NA	TRBJ1-1	NA	TRBV19	11
CASSKAQGPGTF	TGTGCCAGCAGCAAAGCACAGGGACCTGGCACCTTC	NA	TRBJ1-2	NA	TRBV21-1	12
CASSVPGQSNYGYTF	TGTGCCAGCAGTGTTCCGGGACAGTCAAACTATGGCTACACCTTC	NA	TRBJ1-2	TRBD1	TRBV28	15
CASSGQRLSYEQYF	TGTGCCAGCAGCGGCCAGCGGCTCTCCTACGAGCAGTACTTC	NA	TRBJ2-7	NA	TRBV3-1/TRBV3-2	14
CSVATGLSSYEQYF	TGCAGCGTCGCGACAGGGTTGAGCTCCTACGAGCAGTACTTC	once	TRBJ2-7	TRBD1	TRBV29-1	14
CASSYPTLGQPQHF	TGTGCCAGCAGTTACCCCACATTGGGTCAGCCCCAGCATTTT	NA	TRBJ1-5	NA	TRBV6-2/TRBV6-3	14
CASSLLGGVYEQYF	TGTGCCAGCAGTTTATTAGGGGGAGTCTACGAGCAGTACTTC	NA	TRBJ2-7	NA	TRBV28	14
CASSRGGVENEQYF	TGTGCCAGCAGCCGTGGGGGAGTAGAGAACGAGCAGTACTTC	NA	TRBJ2-7	NA	TRBV7-2	14
CASRGLSGTSSGEQFF	TGCGCCAGCAGGGGGCTTTCCGGGACTAGCTCGGGTGAGCAGTTCTTC	NA	TRBJ2-1	TRBD2	TRBV5-1	16
CSAREQETQYF	TGCAGCGCGAGGGAGCAAGAGACCCAGTACTTC	NA	TRBJ2-5	NA	TRBV29-1	11
CASRGRGPHQHF	TGTGCCAGCAGAGGCCGGGGCCCTCACCAGCATTTT	NA	TRBJ1-5	NA	TRBV7-2	12
CASSESTGYTEAFF	TGTGCCAGCAGTGAATCTACTGGATACACTGAAGCTTTCTTT	NA	TRBJ1-1	NA	TRBV2	14
CASSLGGLAFNEQFF	TGTGCCAGCAGCTTGGGGGGACTAGCGTTCAATGAGCAGTTCTTC	NA	TRBJ2-1	TRBD2	TRBV5-4	15
CASTSTPINSYNEQFF	TGCGCCAGCACCAGTACTCCGATCAACTCCTACAATGAGCAGTTCTTC	NA	TRBJ2-1	NA	TRBV4-3	16